This T cell receptor beta chain is from a study of blood T cell repertoires in COVID-19. Study at large: Samples taken during acute and convalescent COVID-19 were collected in the United States, Italy and Spain. T cells, B-cell-depleted T cells, or PBMCs provided the cDNA or gDNA that served as material.

Germline assignment: CDR1 SNHLY and CDR2 FYNNEI. Trimming at V came to 4 bases and at J to 4 bases, leaving 3 bases not matched to a gene. This CDR3 region has 14 residues. In the original analysis: Reference gene primer amplification gave nucleated cell count estimates. Produced via immunoSEQ multiplex PCR; TCRdb's table is partial and in-frame only. V, J and clone size reflect that table, while D and trimming were determined from the DNA. This table has under 300,000 clones, roughly 89% appearing once. The sequence was obtained from a middle-aged woman who had recovered from COVID-19. Sequencing was carried out using peripheral blood. V gene TRBV2 combines with J gene TRBJ1-3; 8 nucleotides match TRBD1. CDR3 bases: TGTGCCAGCAGTGGGACAGGGCTGGGAAACACCATATATTTT. Its translation: CASSGTGLGNTIYF.